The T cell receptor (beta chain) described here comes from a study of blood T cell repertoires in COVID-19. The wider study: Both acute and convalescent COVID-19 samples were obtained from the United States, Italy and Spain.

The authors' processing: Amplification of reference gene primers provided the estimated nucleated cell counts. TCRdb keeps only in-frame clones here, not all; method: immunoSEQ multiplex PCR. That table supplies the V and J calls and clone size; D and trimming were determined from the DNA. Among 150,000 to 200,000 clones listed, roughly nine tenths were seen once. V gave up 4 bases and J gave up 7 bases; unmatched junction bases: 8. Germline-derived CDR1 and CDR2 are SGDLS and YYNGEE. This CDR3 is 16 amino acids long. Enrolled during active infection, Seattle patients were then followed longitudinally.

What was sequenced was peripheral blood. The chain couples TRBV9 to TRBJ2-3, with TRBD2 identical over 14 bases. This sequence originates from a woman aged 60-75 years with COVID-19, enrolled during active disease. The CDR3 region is CASSPKWTSGGNTQYF. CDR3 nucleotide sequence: TGTGCCAGCAGCCCCAAATGGACTAGCGGGGGGAATACGCAGTATTTT.